The 8 T cell receptor beta chains given below trace back to one sample, sequenced in a study of cytomegalovirus exposure and HLA in healthy donors. Assay used: immunoSEQ multiplex PCR; TCRdb lists only in-frame clones, some missing. The data show more than 300,000 clones, roughly 85% seen once. Sequencing used PBMCs. These receptors originate from a woman aged 18-29 years in good health and CMV-seronegative.

This chain joins TRBV18 and TRBJ2-5; TRBD1 is a possible D gene (6 bases). CDR3 length: 15 residues. V was cut by 5 bases and J by 1 base, with 14 bases left in between. Germline V gives CDR1 KGHSH, CDR2 LQKENI. The CDR3 DNA reads as TGTGCCAGCTCAATCCAGGGGCCCCTCCAAGAGACCCAGTACTTC. Its translation is CASSIQGPLQETQYF.

The V and J genes are TRBV2 and TRBJ1-5; 7 positions match TRBD1. V trimming: 7 bases; J trimming: 6 bases; junction bases outside the gene matches: 9. Looked up from germline, CDR1 is SNHLY and CDR2 is FYNNEI. The CDR3 is 14 residues long. CDR3 region: CASTPPGGGQPQHF. The CDR3 bases are TGTGCCAGCACCCCGCCAGGGGGTGGTCAGCCCCAGCATTTT.

J is TRBJ2-7 and V is TRBV5-1, with 12 positions matching TRBD1. From germline, CDR1 is SGHRS and CDR2 YFSETQ. Trimming at V came to 0 bases and at J to 3 bases, leaving 4 bases not matched to a gene. This CDR3 comprises 16 residues. The DNA for the CDR3 is TGCGCCAGCAGCTTGGGGGACAGGGGGCGAGTCTACGAGCAGTACTTC. Translating it yields CASSLGDRGRVYEQYF.

This clone was counted between two and nine times. The V gene is TRBV9, the J gene TRBJ1-2, with TRBD1 identical over 8 bases. With V trimmed by 4 bases and J by 8 bases, 10 bases remained unmatched. Germline CDR1 is SGDLS and CDR2 is YYNGEE. The CDR3 loop spans 14 amino acids. CDR3 sequence (DNA): TGTGCCAGCAGCCCCCGGACAGGGACCGAAGGCTACACCTTC. This codes for CASSPRTGTEGYTF.

This clone was seen only once. V is TRBV28 and J is TRBJ1-5; TRBD1 might be the D (5 bases). Trimming left V 6 bases short and J 6 bases short, with 9 bases between. The CDR3 covers 12 residues. Germline CDR1 is MDHEN and CDR2 is SYDVKM. The chain's CDR3 is CASSLDSQPQHF. The CDR3 DNA reads as TGTGCCAGCAGCCTAGACAGTCAGCCCCAGCATTTT.

As regards this clone: Other DNA sequences in the sample encode the same CDR3. The chain joins TRBV30 to TRBJ2-5, with D perhaps matching TRBD2 (6 bases). Germline assignment: CDR1 GTSNPN and CDR2 SVGIG (reference sequence). V lost 3 bases, J lost 4 bases, and 21 bases lay in between. The CDR3 contains 16 residues. The CDR3: CAWSLRRGGRSETQYF. The CDR3 DNA is TGTGCCTGGAGCCTCCGGAGGGGCGGAAGGTCAGAGACCCAGTACTTC.

This chain joins TRBV4-1 and TRBJ2-3; no firm D call. The ends were cut back, 0 bases at V and 7 bases at J, with 8 bases in the middle. The CDR3 is 13 amino acids. Germline V gene lookup returns CDR1 MGHRA and CDR2 YSYEKL. The CDR3 nucleotides read TGCGCCAGCAGCCAAGAGGGCAAAAATACGCAGTATTTT. Protein product: CASSQEGKNTQYF.

The CDR3 loop is CASSSYSGQETQYF. CDR3 nucleotide sequence: TGCGCCAGCAGCTCATATAGCGGACAAGAGACCCAGTACTTC. The rearrangement joins TRBV5-1 to TRBJ2-5, with D tentatively TRBD2 (6 bases). The CDR3 is 14 residues long. V was pared by 3 bases and J by 2 bases, with 11 bases between. The germline gives CDR1 SGHRS, CDR2 YFSETQ.